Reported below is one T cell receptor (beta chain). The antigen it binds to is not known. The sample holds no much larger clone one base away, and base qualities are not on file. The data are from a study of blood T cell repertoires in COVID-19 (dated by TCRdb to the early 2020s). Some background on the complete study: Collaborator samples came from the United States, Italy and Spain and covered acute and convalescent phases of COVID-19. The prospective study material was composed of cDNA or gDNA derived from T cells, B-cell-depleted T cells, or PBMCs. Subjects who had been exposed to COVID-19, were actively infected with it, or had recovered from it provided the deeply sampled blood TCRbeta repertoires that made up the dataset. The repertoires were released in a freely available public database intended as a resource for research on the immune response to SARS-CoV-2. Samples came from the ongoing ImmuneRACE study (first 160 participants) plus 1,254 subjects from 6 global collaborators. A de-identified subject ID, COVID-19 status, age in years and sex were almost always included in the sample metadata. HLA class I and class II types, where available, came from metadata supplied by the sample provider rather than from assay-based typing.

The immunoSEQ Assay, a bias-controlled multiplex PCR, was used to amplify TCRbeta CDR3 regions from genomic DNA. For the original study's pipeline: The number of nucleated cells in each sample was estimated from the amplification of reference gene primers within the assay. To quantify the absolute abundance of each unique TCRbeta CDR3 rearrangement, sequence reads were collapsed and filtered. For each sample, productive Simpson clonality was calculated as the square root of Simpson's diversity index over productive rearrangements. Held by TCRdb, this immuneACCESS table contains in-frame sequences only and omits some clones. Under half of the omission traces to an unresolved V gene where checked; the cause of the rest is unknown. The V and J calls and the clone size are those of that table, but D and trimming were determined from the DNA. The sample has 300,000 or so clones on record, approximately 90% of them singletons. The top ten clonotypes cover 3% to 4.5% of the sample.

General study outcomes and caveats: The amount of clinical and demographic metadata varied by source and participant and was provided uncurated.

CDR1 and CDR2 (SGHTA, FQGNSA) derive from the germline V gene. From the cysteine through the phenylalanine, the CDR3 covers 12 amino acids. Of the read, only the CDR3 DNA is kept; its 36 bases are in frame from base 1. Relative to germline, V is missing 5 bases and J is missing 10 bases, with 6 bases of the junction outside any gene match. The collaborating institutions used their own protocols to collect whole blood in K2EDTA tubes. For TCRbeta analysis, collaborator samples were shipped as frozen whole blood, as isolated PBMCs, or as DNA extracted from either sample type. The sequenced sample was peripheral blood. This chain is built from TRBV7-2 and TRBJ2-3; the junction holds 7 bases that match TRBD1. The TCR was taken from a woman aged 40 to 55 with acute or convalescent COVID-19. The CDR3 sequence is CASSASGTAQYF. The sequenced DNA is TGTGCCAGCAGCGCCTCCGGGACAGCGCAGTATTTT.